These 27 T cell receptor beta chains came from one sample sequenced in a study of cytomegalovirus exposure and HLA in healthy donors (dated by TCRdb to about 2017). Library prep was done by the immunoSEQ multiplex PCR assay. A mixture of 60 forward primers for TCR Vbeta segments and 13 reverse primers for TCR Jbeta segments was used in the multiplex PCR. Imported from immuneACCESS, the table was reduced by TCRdb to in-frame sequences with V and J called. These copies leave out some clones; in studies compared against another copy, an unresolved V gene accounts for under half, and the cause of the remainder is not known. The table for this sample lists about 140,000 clones; about 74% of them were counted only once. 3.1% of the sample lies in the top ten. Source material: PBMCs. These receptor sequences come from a man aged 40-49 years in good health and CMV-seronegative.

The rearrangement uses TRBV19 and TRBJ1-4; D is possibly TRBD1 (6 bases). From germline, CDR1 is LNHDA and CDR2 SQIVND (reference sequence). The V and J ends lost 4 bases and 11 bases respectively, with 17 bases between them. The CDR3 has 14 amino acids. CDR3 protein: CASSTDSTPEKLFF. The CDR3 DNA follows: TGTGCCAGTAGTACGGACAGTACCCCGGAGAAACTGTTTTTT.

The CDR3: CASSIRTGLYEQYF. In DNA form, the CDR3 reads TGTGCCAGTAGTATACGGACAGGGCTCTACGAGCAGTACTTC. The rearrangement joins TRBV19 to TRBJ2-7; 8 nucleotides agree with TRBD1. CDR1 and CDR2 (germline): LNHDA, SQIVND (reference sequence). V shed 2 bases, J shed 3 bases, and the junction held 3 bases outside the gene matches. The CDR3 is 14 amino acids.

This chain uses TRBV5-1 with TRBJ2-1; 9 positions agree with TRBD1. Per the germline V gene, CDR1 is SGHRS and CDR2 is YFSETQ. CDR3 size: 14 residues. With 4 bases clipped from V and 7 bases from J, the junction kept 6 bases outside the gene matches. CDR3 sequence (DNA): TGCGCCAGCAGCCCGGGACAGGGAGTAAATGAGCAGTTCTTC. The encoded protein is CASSPGQGVNEQFF.

The rearrangement uses TRBV5-1 and TRBJ2-1; no firm D call. V lost 2 bases to trimming and J lost 0 bases, with 6 bases between them. CDR1 SGHRS and CDR2 YFSETQ come from the germline V gene. This CDR3 has 14 residues. The CDR3 DNA is TGCGCCAGCAGCTTAGCGTTCTCCTACAATGAGCAGTTCTTC. Residues: CASSLAFSYNEQFF.

This clone appeared once. The chain recombines TRBV12-5 with TRBJ2-3; 12 bases align to TRBD2. CDR3 size: 14 residues. The ends lost 5 bases at V and 6 bases at J; junction bases unmatched: 3. Per the germline V gene, CDR1 is LGHNT and CDR2 is FRNRAP. CDR3 region: CASGPGTSGDTQYF. In nucleotides, the CDR3 is TGTGCTAGTGGTCCCGGGACTAGCGGGGATACGCAGTATTTT.

The gene calls are TRBV15 and TRBJ1-2; no clear D gene. Trimming removed 0 bases at V and 5 bases at J, with 16 bases between. Germline V CDR1 and CDR2: LNHNV, YYDKDF (reference sequence). This CDR3 spans 16 amino acids. The CDR3 spells CATSRDNTAASYGYTF. The CDR3 DNA follows: TGTGCCACCAGCAGAGATAACACAGCGGCGTCTTATGGCTACACCTTC.

J is TRBJ2-7 and V is TRBV18; 11 bases fit TRBD2. The J segment lost 0 bases and the V segment lost 5 bases, leaving 3 bases of the junction unmatched. The CDR3 is 15 amino acids. Looked up from germline, CDR1 is KGHSH and CDR2 is LQKENI. CDR3 residues: CASSRTSGSSYEQYF. The CDR3 coding sequence is TGTGCCAGCTCAAGAACTAGCGGGAGCTCCTACGAGCAGTACTTC. Full variable domain (outside the CDR3, taken from reference TRBV18 and TRBJ2-7): NAGVMQNPRHLVRRRGQEARLRCSPMKGHSHVYWYRQLPEEGLKFMVYLQKENIIDESGMPKERFSAEFPKEGPSILRIQQVVRGDSAAYFCASSRTSGSSYEQYFGPGTRLTVT.

The chain links TRBV12-5 to TRBJ2-3; TRBD1 aligns across 8 bases. V gave up 9 bases and J gave up 2 bases; unmatched junction bases: 7. Per the germline V gene, CDR1 is LGHNT and CDR2 is FRNRAP. The CDR3 has 14 amino acids. The CDR3 protein is CASRGQAYTDTQYF. DNA of the CDR3: TGTGCTAGCAGGGGACAGGCGTACACAGATACGCAGTATTTT.

This chain uses TRBV28 with TRBJ2-1, with 7 nucleotides matching TRBD2. With 5 bases clipped from V and 14 bases from J, the junction kept 18 bases outside the gene matches. The CDR3 length is 15 residues. Germline loops: CDR1 MDHEN, CDR2 SYDVKM. The CDR3 sequence is CASSPPGFQRDSKFF. CDR3 DNA sequence: TGTGCCAGCAGTCCTCCGGGGTTCCAGCGGGATAGTAAGTTCTTC.

The chain recombines TRBV5-1 with TRBJ1-2, with 8 positions matching TRBD1. The germline V gene encodes CDR1 SGHRS and CDR2 YFSETQ. The CDR3 has 15 residues. The V gene end was trimmed by 4 bases and the J gene end by 8 bases; junction bases not matched to a gene: 13. In nucleotides, the CDR3 is TGCGCCAGCAGCCCCAGGACGGGACAGGATCCAGGCTACACCTTC. The encoded protein is CASSPRTGQDPGYTF.

The gene calls are TRBV27 and TRBJ2-7; 7 nucleotides line up with TRBD1. Looked up from germline, CDR1 is MNHEY and CDR2 is SMNVEV (reference sequence). After removal of 6 bases from V and 6 bases from J, the junction contained 8 bases not matched to a gene. The CDR3 is 13 residues long. The CDR3 DNA sequence: TGTGCCAGCAGCCTCGACAGGGTAGTCGAGCAGTACTTC. Its translation is CASSLDRVVEQYF.

This chain connects TRBV6-1 to TRBJ1-3; D might be TRBD1 (6 bases). Trimming stripped 6 bases from V and 7 bases from J, with 13 bases between. The CDR3 extends over 13 amino acids. The germline V gene encodes CDR1 MNHNS and CDR2 SASEGT. Here the CDR3 DNA reads TGTGCCAGCAGCGGGATAACAGGGAACACCATATATTTT. Translating it yields CASSGITGNTIYF.

The chain links TRBV28 to TRBJ1-1; 8 bases agree with TRBD1. CDR1 MDHEN and CDR2 SYDVKM come from the germline V gene. The CDR3 totals 13 residues. The V gene end was trimmed by 8 bases and the J gene end by 5 bases; junction bases not matched to a gene: 7. In nucleotides, the CDR3 is TGTGCCAGCGACAGGGGTCGTGGGACTGAAGCTTTCTTT. Translated, it gives CASDRGRGTEAFF.

The CDR3 region has the DNA TGTGCCAGCAGTTATGGGCTAGCGGGAGGCTACGAGCAGTACTTC. Amino acid sequence: CASSYGLAGGYEQYF. This chain joins TRBV6-5 and TRBJ2-7, with 11 bases lining up with TRBD2. CDR3 length: 15 residues. V trimming: 3 bases; J trimming: 3 bases; junction bases outside the gene matches: 4. The germline gives CDR1 MNHEY, CDR2 SVGAGI.

This chain joins TRBV30 and TRBJ2-1; 8 bases agree with TRBD1. Trimming at V came to 3 bases and at J to 5 bases, leaving 3 bases not matched to a gene. CDR1 and CDR2 from the germline V gene are GTSNPN and SVGIG (reference sequence). There are 13 residues in the CDR3. The chain's CDR3 is CAWRKDRDNEQFF. The CDR3 region has the DNA TGTGCCTGGAGGAAGGACAGGGACAATGAGCAGTTCTTC.

The V call is TRBV10-1, the J call TRBJ2-2; 7 nucleotides match TRBD2. The J segment lost 13 bases and the V segment lost 5 bases, leaving 7 bases of the junction unmatched. The length of the CDR3 is 12 residues. The germline V gene encodes CDR1 WNHNN and CDR2 SYGVQD (reference sequence). CDR3 DNA sequence: TGCGCCAGCAGTTCTAGCGGAGAGGGGCTGTTTTTT. The encoded protein is CASSSSGEGLFF.

The V and J genes are TRBV14 and TRBJ2-1, with TRBD2 matching 9 bases. Trimming cost V 0 bases and J 4 bases; bases outside gene matches: 10. Germline V gives CDR1 SGHDN, CDR2 FVKESK. This CDR3 is 18 amino acids long. The CDR3 reads CASSQDRMAGGPYNEQFF. The CDR3 DNA reads as TGTGCCAGCAGCCAAGATCGTATGGCGGGAGGGCCTTACAATGAGCAGTTCTTC.

CDR3 in DNA: TGTGCCAGCGGGGGGGCTAGCGGAACCTACAATGAGCAGTTCTTC. It yields the protein CASGGASGTYNEQFF. This rearrangement joins TRBV28 to TRBJ2-1; a possible D gene is TRBD2 (7 bases). Per germline, CDR1 MDHEN and CDR2 SYDVKM. Trimming removed 8 bases from V and 2 bases from J, with 16 bases in between. This CDR3 has 15 amino acids.

This clone was observed a handful of times. This chain uses TRBV27 with TRBJ1-1; D not resolved. Looked up from germline, CDR1 is MNHEY and CDR2 is SMNVEV (reference sequence). The CDR3 runs to 13 residues. V lost 4 bases, J lost 0 bases, and 6 bases lay in between. The CDR3 bases are TGTGCCAGCAGTTCCCCCATGAACACTGAAGCTTTCTTT. The encoded protein is CASSSPMNTEAFF.

V and J are TRBV6-1 and TRBJ1-1, with D perhaps TRBD1 (6 bases). Trimming cost V 5 bases and J 5 bases, with 12 bases left between them. In germline, CDR1 is MNHNS, CDR2 SASEGT. The CDR3 length is 13 residues. The CDR3 protein is CASSRQEETEAFF. The CDR3 coding sequence is TGTGCCAGCAGTCGACAGGAGGAGACTGAAGCTTTCTTT.

The chain uses TRBV7-3 and TRBJ2-5, with TRBD2 matching 9 bases. The V gene's germline CDR1 is SGHTA and CDR2 FQGTGA. With V trimmed by 1 base and J by 5 bases, 5 bases remained unmatched. CDR3 length: 15 amino acids. For the CDR3, the DNA is TGTGCCAGCAGCTTAATGGCGGGGGGGCTTGAGACCCAGTACTTC. Translated, it gives CASSLMAGGLETQYF.

This chain links TRBV30 with TRBJ1-3; weak D call: TRBD1 (6 bases). V dropped 6 bases and J dropped 3 bases, with 15 bases sitting between them. This CDR3 has 14 residues. CDR1 is GTSNPN and CDR2 is SVGIG in the germline V gene (reference sequence). The CDR3 bases are TGTGCCTGTTTACAGGGATCCAGTGGAAACACCATATATTTT. This sequence encodes CACLQGSSGNTIYF. Full variable domain (rest looked up from reference TRBV30 and TRBJ1-3): SQTIHQWPATLVQPVGSPLSLECTVEGTSNPNLYWYRQAAGRGLQLLFYSVGIGQISSEVPQNLSASRPQDRQFILSSKKLLLSDSGFYLCACLQGSSGNTIYFGEGSWLTVV.

J is TRBJ2-1 and V is TRBV11-3; tentatively, D is TRBD2 (7 bases). The V gene's germline CDR1 is SGHNT and CDR2 YENEEA. The germline V and J ends were trimmed by 4 bases and 4 bases, with 14 bases remaining between them. CDR3 length: 15 amino acids. CDR3 amino acids: CASSSGGPPYNEQFF. For the CDR3, the DNA is TGTGCCAGCAGCTCCGGGGGGCCCCCTTACAATGAGCAGTTCTTC.

Only a few counts were recorded for this clone. This rearrangement joins TRBV7-3 to TRBJ1-1, with D possibly being TRBD1 (5 bases). The length of the CDR3 is 13 residues. Germline V gene lookup returns CDR1 SGHTA and CDR2 FQGTGA. V lost 5 bases and J 1 base, leaving 8 bases between the germline ends. The CDR3 DNA is TGTGCCAGCAGCGACGGACAGAACACTGAAGCTTTCTTT. Amino acids: CASSDGQNTEAFF.

The CDR3 nucleotides are TGTGCCAGCAGTTACTCCGGGACTTTGCGGACTGAAGCTTTCTTT. The encoded protein is CASSYSGTLRTEAFF. The chain uses TRBV6-5 and TRBJ1-1, with D possibly TRBD1 on 5 matching bases. V lost 0 bases and J 5 bases, leaving 13 bases between the germline ends. Germline values: CDR1 MNHEY, CDR2 SVGAGI. The CDR3 runs to 15 residues.

The chain recombines TRBV6-1 with TRBJ2-3; 7 bases agree with TRBD1. The trim removed 7 bases at V and 3 bases at J, leaving 7 bases unmatched. CDR3 length: 14 amino acids. Germline-derived CDR1 and CDR2 are MNHNS and SASEGT. The CDR3 DNA sequence: TGTGCCAGCACCTTCAGGGGGTTGACAGATACGCAGTATTTT. Translated: CASTFRGLTDTQYF.

The J gene is TRBJ2-1, the V gene TRBV10-3; 8 bases align to TRBD2. The CDR3 covers 13 residues. In germline, CDR1 is ENHRY, CDR2 SYGVKD. V trimming: 6 bases; J trimming: 5 bases; junction bases outside the gene matches: 3. In nucleotides, the CDR3 is TGTGCCATCAGCCCGGGACTAGACAATGAGCAGTTCTTC. Amino acid sequence: CAISPGLDNEQFF.